This TCR beta chain was recorded in a study of blood T cell repertoires in COVID-19. Study-level information: COVID-19 samples from acute and convalescent phases originated in the United States, Italy and Spain.

V was pared by 7 bases and J by 3 bases, with 11 bases of the junction left unmatched. Per the germline V gene, CDR1 is SEHNR and CDR2 is FQNEAQ (reference sequence). This CDR3 is 15 amino acids long. The table came from immunoSEQ multiplex PCR; TCRdb's copy has only in-frame clones and leaves some out. The table lists around 80,000 clones, about 83% of them singletons. This clone was picked up a small number of times. The sample consisted of peripheral blood. The genes are TRBV7-9 and TRBJ2-7; 8 bases line up with TRBD2. The clonotype comes from a woman older than 75 with acute or convalescent COVID-19. CDR3 sequence reads: CASTFSGTSSYEQYF. The CDR3 bases are TGTGCCAGCACCTTCTCCGGGACTAGTAGCTACGAGCAGTACTTC. The full variable domain, its missing parts supplied by reference TRBV7-9 and TRBJ2-7, is DTGVSQNPRHKITKRGQNVTFRCDPISEHNRLYWYRQTLGQGPEFLTYFQNEAQLEKSRLLSDRFSAERPKGSFSTLEIQRTEQGDSAMYLCASTFSGTSSYEQYFGPGTRLTVT.